This T cell receptor beta chain is from a study of blood T cell repertoires in COVID-19. The overall study: Specimens from acute and convalescent COVID-19 originated in the United States, Italy and Spain.

TCRdb keeps only in-frame clones here, not all; method: immunoSEQ multiplex PCR. Of under 200,000 clones detected, 75% to 90% appear once; the ten largest clones hold approximately 6.1%. Germline CDR1 SEHNR, CDR2 FQNEAQ (reference sequence). V lost 4 bases to trimming and J lost 6 bases; unmatched junction nucleotides: 4. The CDR3 runs to 14 residues. V gene TRBV7-9 combines with J gene TRBJ1-4; the match to TRBD1 covers 8 bases. Material: peripheral blood. The sequence came from a woman in her forties with acute or convalescent COVID-19. The CDR3 DNA follows: TGTGCCAGCAGCTCTTGGACAGGGTATGAAAAACTGTTTTTT. Translating gives CASSSWTGYEKLFF.